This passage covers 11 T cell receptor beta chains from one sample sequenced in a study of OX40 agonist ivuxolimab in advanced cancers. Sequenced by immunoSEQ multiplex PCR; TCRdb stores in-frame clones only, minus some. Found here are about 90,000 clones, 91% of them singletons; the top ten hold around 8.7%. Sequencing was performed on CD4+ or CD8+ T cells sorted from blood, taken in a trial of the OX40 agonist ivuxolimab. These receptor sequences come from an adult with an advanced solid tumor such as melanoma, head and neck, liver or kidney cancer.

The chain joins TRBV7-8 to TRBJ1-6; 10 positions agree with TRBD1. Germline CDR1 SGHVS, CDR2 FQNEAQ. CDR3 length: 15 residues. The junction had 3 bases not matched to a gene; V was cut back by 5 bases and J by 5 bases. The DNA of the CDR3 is TGTGCCAGCAGCCCCGGGACAGGGGATAATTCACCCCTCCACTTT. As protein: CASSPGTGDNSPLHF.

CDR3 residues: CASSQAGTANTEAFF. The DNA for the CDR3 is TGTGCCAGCAGTCAGGCCGGGACAGCGAACACTGAAGCTTTCTTT. V gene TRBV27 combines with J gene TRBJ1-1, with 7 bases matching TRBD1. Germline values: CDR1 MNHEY, CDR2 SMNVEV (reference sequence). With 5 bases clipped from V and 1 base from J, the junction kept 7 bases outside the gene matches. The CDR3 has 15 amino acids.

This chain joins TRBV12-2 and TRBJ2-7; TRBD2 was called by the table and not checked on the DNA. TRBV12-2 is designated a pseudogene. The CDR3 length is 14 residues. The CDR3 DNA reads TGTGCAAGTCGCTCCCCGGGGTTAGATGACGAGCAGTACTTC. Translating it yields CASRSPGLDDEQYF.

This CDR3 reads CASSSSWAGNQPQHF. In DNA form, the CDR3 reads TGTGCCAGCAGTTCCTCGTGGGCCGGCAATCAGCCCCAGCATTTT. This sequence joins TRBV6-5 and TRBJ1-5; no clear D. Trimming cost V 4 bases and J 2 bases, with 12 bases left between them. The germline CDR1 and CDR2 sequences are MNHEY and SVGAGI. This CDR3 has 15 residues.

The CDR3 here is CASSLTGWGEAFF. CDR3 in DNA: TGTGCCAGCAGCTTGACAGGCTGGGGTGAAGCTTTCTTT. The V and J genes are TRBV11-3 and TRBJ1-1, with D possibly being TRBD1 (6 bases). V was pared by 3 bases and J by 7 bases, with 12 bases between. The CDR3 covers 13 residues. The V gene's germline CDR1 is SGHNT and CDR2 YENEEA.

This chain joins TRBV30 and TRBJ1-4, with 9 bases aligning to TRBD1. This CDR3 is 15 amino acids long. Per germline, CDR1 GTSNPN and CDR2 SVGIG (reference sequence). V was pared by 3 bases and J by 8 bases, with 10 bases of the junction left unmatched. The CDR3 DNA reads TGTGCCTGGAGGCTGCCCGGGACAGGGAGCGAAAAACTGTTTTTT. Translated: CAWRLPGTGSEKLFF.

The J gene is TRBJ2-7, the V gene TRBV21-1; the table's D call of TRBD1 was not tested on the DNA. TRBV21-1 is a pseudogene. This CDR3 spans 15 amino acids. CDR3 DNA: TGTGCCAGCAGCAAGGGGACAGGCTGTTCCTACGAGCAGTACTTC. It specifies CASSKGTGCSYEQYF.

This chain's CDR3 is CASSDPGLATTPNTGELFF. The CDR3 DNA reads as TGTGCCAGTAGCGACCCGGGACTAGCGACAACTCCGAACACCGGGGAGCTGTTTTTT. The chain has TRBV19 and TRBJ2-2; 10 positions match TRBD2. The CDR3 extends over 19 amino acids. Trimming removed 6 bases from V and 0 bases from J; junction bases left unmatched: 13. Per germline, CDR1 LNHDA and CDR2 SQIVND (reference sequence).

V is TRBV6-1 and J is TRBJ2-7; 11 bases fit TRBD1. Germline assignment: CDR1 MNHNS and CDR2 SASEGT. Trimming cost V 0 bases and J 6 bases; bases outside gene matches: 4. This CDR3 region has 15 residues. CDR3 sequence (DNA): TGTGCCAGCAGTGAAGCTCCCGGGACAGGGGGCGAGCAGTACTTC. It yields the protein CASSEAPGTGGEQYF.

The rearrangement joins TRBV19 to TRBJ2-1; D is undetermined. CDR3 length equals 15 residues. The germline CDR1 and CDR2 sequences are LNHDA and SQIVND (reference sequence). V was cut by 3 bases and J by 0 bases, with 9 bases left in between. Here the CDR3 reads CASSIPSPSYNEQFF. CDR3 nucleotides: TGTGCCAGTAGTATCCCTTCTCCCTCCTACAATGAGCAGTTCTTC.

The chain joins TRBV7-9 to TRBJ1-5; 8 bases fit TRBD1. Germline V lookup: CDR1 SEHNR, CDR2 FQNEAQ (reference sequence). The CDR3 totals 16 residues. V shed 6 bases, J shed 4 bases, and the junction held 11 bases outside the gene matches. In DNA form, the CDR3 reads TGTGCCAGCAGAACCACCGACAGGGGTCGAAATCAGCCCCAGCATTTT. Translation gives CASRTTDRGRNQPQHF.